This TCR beta chain comes out of a study of T-cell memory formation after mild COVID-19. Study background: Clusters of TCRs were largely donor specific.

This clonotype was detected many times. Its target is not known. The study's findings and limits: Chiefly within CM and EM were the contracting CD4+ clones; CD8+ ones were within EMRA. Clones shrinking between day 15 and 85 showed a balanced CD4/CD8 split, and those that grew later tilted toward CD4+.

TCRdb re-called the 5' RACE reads with MiXCR, one entry per CDR3 protein. The sample has about 400,000 distinct CDR3 sequences, about 17% seen once. Specimen: PBMCs or a T cell subset sorted from them (not recorded which). The TCR sequence derives from a man between 18 and 35 years old who had mild COVID-19 (a few samples of this study predate the infection). Cell type and time point are not known.

The CDR3 nucleotides are TGCAGCGTTGAGGGACAGACCTACGAGCAGTACTTC. It translates to CSVEGQTYEQYF. The chain combines TRBV29-1 with TRBJ2-7, with TRBD1 matching 7 bases. The CDR3 totals 12 residues. With V trimmed by 3 bases and J by 2 bases, 1 base remained unmatched. CDR1 SQVTM and CDR2 ANQGSEA come from the germline V gene.